Following are 10 T cell receptor beta chains from one sample sequenced in a study of blood T cell repertoires in COVID-19. Using immunoSEQ multiplex PCR, the repertoire was profiled, and TCRdb retains in-frame clones only, with some absent. The data show over 50,000 clones, 75% to 95% seen once. The sample taken for sequencing was peripheral blood. These receptor sequences come from a human donor with active COVID-19. The donor label of this sample is uncertain.

The chain joins TRBV2 to TRBJ1-1, with 11 bases that match TRBD1. V lost 3 bases, J lost 1 base, and 7 bases stayed unmatched. Per the germline V gene, CDR1 is SNHLY and CDR2 is FYNNEI. CDR3 length: 17 residues. The CDR3 sequence is CASSERGTGGRNTEAFF. CDR3 nucleotides: TGTGCCAGCAGTGAGCGCGGGACAGGGGGAAGGAACACTGAAGCTTTCTTT.

V is TRBV14 and J is TRBJ2-3; 10 bases are a match to TRBD2. Trimming cost V 3 bases and J 2 bases; bases outside gene matches: 2. Germline CDR1 reads SGHDN; CDR2 reads FVKESK. The CDR3 spans 15 residues. CDR3 region: CASSHGLADTDTQYF. The CDR3 nucleotides are TGTGCCAGCAGCCACGGACTAGCGGACACAGATACGCAGTATTTT.

The genes are TRBV6-1 and TRBJ1-1, with D possibly matching TRBD1 (5 bases). The CDR3 length is 15 residues. Germline CDR1 MNHNS, CDR2 SASEGT. Trimming took off 2 bases at V and 6 bases at J, with 16 bases between the two ends. The CDR3 DNA is TGTGCCAGCAGTGAAACCGACAGCGTAGGGGCTGAAGCTTTCTTT. This sequence encodes CASSETDSVGAEAFF.

The J gene is TRBJ1-1, the V gene TRBV5-4; no reliable D call. The V end was cut by 0 bases, the J end by 0 bases, with 9 bases between. This CDR3 is built from 15 residues. Germline lookup yields CDR1 SGHNT and CDR2 YYREEE (reference sequence). For the CDR3, the DNA is TGTGCCAGCAGCTTGGACAGCCTCCTGAACACTGAAGCTTTCTTT. Protein: CASSLDSLLNTEAFF.

A single count supports this clone. J is TRBJ1-3 and V is TRBV6-2 or TRBV6-3; 9 nucleotides align to TRBD1. With 4 bases clipped from V and 4 bases from J, the junction kept 11 bases outside the gene matches. The CDR3 contains 17 residues. Germline CDR1 MNHEY, CDR2 SVGEGT. The DNA for the CDR3 is TGTGCCAGCAGTTTATTCACAGGGGGCGCCTACGGAAACACCATATATTTT. Translated, it gives CASSLFTGGAYGNTIYF.

The chain joins TRBV5-8 to TRBJ2-3; 9 nucleotides agree with TRBD2. CDR1 and CDR2 from the germline V gene are SGHTS and YDEGEE. The CDR3 contains 17 residues. Germline trimming cut 0 bases from V and 3 bases from J; bases unmatched to any gene: 8. The CDR3 loop reads CASSLAVAGVGTDTQYF. CDR3 sequence (DNA): TGTGCCAGCAGCTTGGCCGTAGCGGGAGTGGGAACAGATACGCAGTATTTT.

The CDR3 nucleotides read TGTGCCAGCAGCAAAGACAACAGGGGCGGCAATGAGCAGTTCTTC. Its translation is CASSKDNRGGNEQFF. V and J are TRBV21-1 and TRBJ2-1; the table's TRBD1 call for D was not verified on the DNA. TRBV21-1 is tagged as a pseudogene. The CDR3 covers 15 residues.

The CDR3: CASSRSTGQNEQFF. The DNA for the CDR3 is TGTGCCAGCAGTAGATCGACAGGGCAAAATGAGCAGTTCTTC. V is TRBV6-2 or TRBV6-3 and J is TRBJ2-1; 7 nucleotides match TRBD1. J lost 7 bases, V lost 5 bases, and 8 bases had no gene match. This CDR3 comprises 14 residues. CDR1 is MNHEY and CDR2 is SVGEGT in the germline V gene.

The rearrangement joins TRBV20-1 to TRBJ2-7; D is unclear. The CDR3 spans 13 residues. CDR1 is DFQATT and CDR2 is SNEGSKA in the germline V gene (reference sequence). Deletions cut 3 bases from V and 3 bases from J, with 12 bases between. CDR3 in DNA: TGCAGTGCTAGTTCACAGCAAATCTACGAGCAGTACTTC. Amino acid sequence: CSASSQQIYEQYF.

The chain uses TRBV5-1 and TRBJ2-3; 14 nucleotides line up with TRBD2. J gave up 2 bases and V 4 bases, and 6 bases lay outside the gene matches. There are 17 residues in the CDR3. Germline V lookup: CDR1 SGHRS, CDR2 YFSETQ. CDR3: CASSRRLAGGNTDTQYF. The CDR3 bases are TGCGCCAGCAGCCGGCGACTAGCGGGAGGGAACACAGATACGCAGTATTTT.